This paragraph covers one T cell receptor beta chain sequence. The entry originates in a study of blood T cell repertoires in COVID-19. In germline, CDR1 is SGHRS, CDR2 YFSETQ. The V end lost 0 bases, the J end lost 4 bases, and 8 bases lay between the germline ends. The CDR3 runs 13 residues. Here immunoSEQ multiplex PCR was the method, and the copy in TCRdb shows in-frame clones only, minus some. Among about 130,000 clones, roughly 80% were seen once, and the ten largest hold 7% to 10%. Sequenced sample: PBMCs or T cells enriched from blood (not recorded which). The genes are TRBV5-1 and TRBJ2-7; weak D call: TRBD2 (6 bases). The sequence came from a man between 45 and 60 years old who had recovered from COVID-19. The CDR3 DNA follows: TGCGCCAGCAGCTTGGATCGGGGGTACGAGCAGTACTTC. Its translation is CASSLDRGYEQYF.